The T cell receptor beta chain under discussion was sequenced for a study of identical twins. This clonotype showed up just a few times. CDR1 is DFQATT, CDR2 SNEGSKA, per germline (reference sequence). The CDR3 extends over 11 amino acids. The V end was cut by 3 bases, the J end by 5 bases, with 7 bases between. One entry per CDR3 protein results from TCRdb running MiXCR on the 5' RACE reads. The sample has under 800,000 distinct CDR3 sequences; 21% are singletons. This same sample was also taken into another study, of T cells expressing NK-cell markers. Turning to that study: Seven of the eight sequenced donors were HCMV-seropositive; one was seronegative. Among a few donors, these clonotypes also ranked first in the CD3+CD56-NKG2C+ fraction.

The chain links TRBV20-1 to TRBJ1-1, with D hard to call. Sequencing input: PBMCs. The TCR comes from a woman younger than 30 in good health. CDR3 in DNA: TGCAGTGCTAGCAGGACTACTGAAGCTTTCTTT. Its translation is CSASRTTEAFF.